The 20 T cell receptor beta chains below were found in one sample sequenced in a study of TIL therapy for anti-PD-1-resistant metastatic lung cancer. Time point specified: pre-treatment sample, taken before nivolumab and TIL therapy. The immunoSEQ assay was v3. Only in-frame clones appear in the TCRdb table, and some are missing; sequencing was by immunoSEQ multiplex PCR. The top ten hold approximately 8% of the sample, which has about 17,000 clones, 75% to 80% seen once. Sequenced here: blood, sampled at baseline. The receptors derive from a person aged 25-85 years with non-small cell lung cancer.

The V gene is TRBV9, the J gene TRBJ2-5, with D maybe TRBD1 (5 bases). Trimming cost V 3 bases and J 2 bases, with 5 bases left between them. The V gene's germline CDR1 is SGDLS and CDR2 YYNGEE. This CDR3 has 12 amino acids. The CDR3 sequence: CASSEGQETQYF. The CDR3 DNA reads TGTGCCAGCAGCGAGGGGCAAGAGACCCAGTACTTC. Using reference TRBV9 and TRBJ2-5 for the parts outside the CDR3, the full variable domain is DSGVTQTPKHLITATGQRVTLRCSPRSGDLSVYWYQQSLDQGLQFLIQYYNGEERAKGNILERFSAQQFPDLHSELNLSSLELGDSALYFCASSEGQETQYFGPGTRLLVL.

This clone was counted between two and nine times. This chain connects TRBV5-4 to TRBJ1-6; D unclear. Germline lookup yields CDR1 SGHNT and CDR2 YYREEE (reference sequence). The CDR3 spans 15 residues. Trimming removed 1 base at V and 0 bases at J, with 5 bases between. CDR3 sequence reads: CASSLMSSYNSPLHF. The CDR3 bases are TGTGCCAGCAGCTTGATGAGCTCCTATAATTCACCCCTCCACTTT. The full variable domain, with the rest looked up from reference TRBV5-4 and TRBJ1-6, is ETGVTQSPTHLIKTRGQQVTLRCSSQSGHNTVSWYQQALGQGPQFIFQYYREEENGRGNFPPRFSGLQFPNYSSELNVNALELDDSALYLCASSLMSSYNSPLHFGNGTRLTVT.

V is TRBV2 and J is TRBJ2-5, with D perhaps TRBD2 (6 bases). Germline assignment: CDR1 SNHLY and CDR2 FYNNEI. Trimming took 8 bases from V and 7 from J, leaving 11 bases between them. The length of the CDR3 is 11 residues. The CDR3 is CASPGVGTQYF. The CDR3, as DNA: TGTGCCAGCCCGGGGGTGGGGACCCAGTACTTC.

This chain links TRBV7-8 with TRBJ2-7, with 13 bases aligning to TRBD2. Looked up from germline, CDR1 is SGHVS and CDR2 is FQNEAQ. The trim removed 4 bases at V and 2 bases at J, leaving 2 bases unmatched. The CDR3 has 15 amino acids. The CDR3 DNA is TGTGCCAGCAGCTCGGGACTAGCGGGGCCCTACGAGCAGTACTTC. It codes for CASSSGLAGPYEQYF. The whole variable domain, filled in from reference TRBV7-8 and TRBJ2-7, reads GAGVSQSPRYKVAKRGQDVALRCDPISGHVSLFWYQQALGQGPEFLTYFQNEAQLDKSGLPSDRFFAERPEGSVSTLKIQRTQQEDSAVYLCASSSGLAGPYEQYFGPGTRLTVT.

The genes are TRBV5-4 and TRBJ2-3; D perhaps matches TRBD1 (6 bases). V was trimmed by 5 bases and J by 2 bases, leaving 15 bases between them. The CDR3 extends over 15 amino acids. Germline V gene sequence: CDR1 SGHNT, CDR2 YYREEE (reference sequence). The CDR3 DNA reads TGTGCCAGCAGACGACAGGAGAGGGCCACAGATACGCAGTATTTT. Residues: CASRRQERATDTQYF.

The sample holds one count of this clone. The chain uses TRBV4-2 and TRBJ2-7, with 11 bases fitting TRBD2. With V trimmed by 1 base and J by 4 bases, 6 bases remained unmatched. CDR1 and CDR2 (germline): LGHNA, YNFKEQ. The CDR3 spans 16 residues. CDR3 coding DNA: TGTGCCAGCAGCCAAGCCCCTAGCGGGAGGTCATACGAGCAGTACTTC. As protein: CASSQAPSGRSYEQYF.

This clone was counted only a few times. The chain employs TRBV7-6 and TRBJ1-2; D remains unclear. V gave up 1 base and J gave up 3 bases, with 9 bases separating them. The CDR3 length is 14 residues. CDR1 SGHVS and CDR2 FNYEAQ come from the germline V gene. The CDR3 region is CASSLGHSDYGYTF. In DNA, the CDR3 is TGTGCCAGCAGCTTAGGACACAGTGACTATGGCTACACCTTC. Supplemented by reference TRBV7-6 and TRBJ1-2, the full variable domain reads GAGVSQSPRYKVTKRGQDVALRCDPISGHVSLYWYRQALGQGPEFLTYFNYEAQQDKSGLPNDRFSAERPEGSISTLTIQRTEQRDSAMYRCASSLGHSDYGYTFGSGTRLTVV.

This clone occurred once. This chain joins TRBV11-2 and TRBJ2-1; the match to TRBD1 covers 8 bases. Germline trimming cut 4 bases from V and 9 bases from J; bases unmatched to any gene: 8. This CDR3 comprises 14 residues. Germline CDR1 reads SGHAT; CDR2 reads FQNNGV. The CDR3 protein is CASSSGTGNLEQFF. CDR3 DNA: TGTGCCAGCAGCTCCGGGACAGGTAACCTTGAGCAGTTCTTC. Variable domain in full (rest from reference TRBV11-2 and TRBJ2-1): EAGVAQSPRYKIIEKRQSVAFWCNPISGHATLYWYQQILGQGPKLLIQFQNNGVVDDSQLPKDRFSAERLKGVDSTLKIQPAKLEDSAVYLCASSSGTGNLEQFFGPGTRLTVL.

The sample holds a few counts of this clone. The DNA for the CDR3 is TGTGCCAGCAGTGAAGGCCGAAGCGGCAATCAGCCCCAGCATTTT. This encodes CASSEGRSGNQPQHF. V gene TRBV6-1 combines with J gene TRBJ1-5; no clear D gene. Trimming took 1 base from V and 2 from J, leaving 9 bases between them. Germline V gene data show CDR1 as MNHNS and CDR2 as SASEGT. The CDR3 contains 15 residues.

CDR3 DNA: TGTGCCAGCAGTGACTCGGGGGGGGCCTACAATGAGCAGTTCTTC. Its translation: CASSDSGGAYNEQFF. The chain is built from TRBV6-4 and TRBJ2-1; 7 nucleotides align to TRBD2. The CDR3 contains 15 residues. Germline V gene lookup returns CDR1 MRHNA and CDR2 SNTAGT. V shed 0 bases, J shed 2 bases, and the junction held 1 base outside the gene matches.

The V gene is TRBV18, the J gene TRBJ2-7; D not resolved. Germline CDR1 KGHSH, CDR2 LQKENI. V shed 3 bases and J shed 3 bases, with 6 bases lying between them. CDR3 length: 12 amino acids. This chain's CDR3 is CASSPNSYEQYF. CDR3 DNA sequence: TGTGCCAGCTCACCGAACAGCTACGAGCAGTACTTC.

V is TRBV7-9 and J is TRBJ2-7, with D uncertain. The CDR3 is 11 residues long. V lost 5 bases, J lost 3 bases, and 5 bases lay in between. Germline V CDR1 and CDR2: SEHNR, FQNEAQ (reference sequence). The CDR3 sequence: CASSAHYEQYF. Here the CDR3 DNA reads TGTGCCAGCAGCGCCCACTACGAGCAGTACTTC.

The sample holds a few counts of this clone. The chain carries TRBV28 and TRBJ1-6; no clear D. Germline CDR1 and CDR2: MDHEN and SYDVKM. The CDR3 sequence is 13 residues long. Trimming removed 11 bases at V and 6 bases at J, with 14 bases between. DNA for the CDR3: TGTGCCTCCGGTGGGCGGGTTAATTCACCCCTCCACTTT. Protein product: CASGGRVNSPLHF.

The chain employs TRBV2 and TRBJ2-2; 9 bases line up with TRBD2. The V segment lost 3 bases and the J segment 1 base; nucleotides outside the gene matches: 3. CDR3 length: 16 amino acids. CDR1 and CDR2 from the germline V gene are SNHLY and FYNNEI. DNA of the CDR3: TGTGCCAGCAGTGAGGGGCGGGAGGGGAACACCGGGGAGCTGTTTTTT. The encoded protein is CASSEGREGNTGELFF.

The V call is TRBV25-1, the J call TRBJ2-2; the match to TRBD1 covers 8 bases. There are 16 residues in the CDR3. The J segment lost 6 bases and the V segment lost 4 bases, leaving 10 bases of the junction unmatched. Germline V gene data show CDR1 as MGHDK and CDR2 as SYGVNS. The CDR3 DNA reads as TGTGCCAGCAGTGCGGGACAGGACTATTGGGCCGGGGAGCTGTTTTTT. This translates into CASSAGQDYWAGELFF.

This sequence joins TRBV28 and TRBJ1-5; 9 positions match TRBD1. V trimming: 6 bases; J trimming: 6 bases; junction bases outside the gene matches: 6. The CDR3 covers 14 residues. CDR1 and CDR2 (germline): MDHEN, SYDVKM. Written as DNA, the CDR3 is TGTGCCAGCAGGTACACAGGGGGCGGTCAGCCCCAGCATTTT. Its protein is CASRYTGGGQPQHF. The full variable domain, its missing parts supplied by reference TRBV28 and TRBJ1-5, is DVKVTQSSRYLVKRTGEKVFLECVQDMDHENMFWYRQDPGLGLRLIYFSYDVKMKEKGDIPEGYSVSREKKERFSLILESASTNQTSMYLCASRYTGGGQPQHFGDGTRLSIL.

The rearrangement joins TRBV5-8 to TRBJ2-3, with TRBD2 matching over 8 bases. V lost 0 bases, J lost 1 base, and 4 bases stayed unmatched. The CDR3 runs 16 residues. Germline CDR1 SGHTS, CDR2 YDEGEE. CDR3 amino acids: CASSLERGTRTDTQYF. CDR3 bases: TGTGCCAGCAGCTTGGAGCGGGGGACCCGCACAGATACGCAGTATTTT.

The chain couples TRBV7-2 to TRBJ1-6; 7 positions agree with TRBD1. Unmatched junction bases numbered 16, after V lost 5 bases and J lost 6 bases. The CDR3 is 18 residues long. The germline V gene has CDR1 SGHTA and CDR2 FQGNSA. CDR3: CASSLGERGRQPNSPLHF. In DNA form, the CDR3 reads TGTGCCAGCAGCCTAGGGGAGAGGGGGCGGCAGCCTAATTCACCCCTCCACTTT.

The V gene is TRBV7-9, the J gene TRBJ2-2; no clear D gene. Germline values: CDR1 SEHNR, CDR2 FQNEAQ (reference sequence). V lost 5 bases and J lost 0, with 10 bases in between. The CDR3 consists of 15 residues. The DNA for the CDR3 is TGTGCCAGCAGCCCCAGAGAACCGAACACCGGGGAGCTGTTTTTT. It specifies CASSPREPNTGELFF.

This clone is a singleton in its sample. The V and J genes are TRBV24-1 and TRBJ2-2; 7 bases match TRBD2. The germline V gene has CDR1 KGHDR and CDR2 SFDVKD. CDR3 length: 18 amino acids. The junction had 11 bases not matched to a gene; V was cut back by 5 bases and J by 0 bases. CDR3 coding DNA: TGTGCCACCAGTGGCCCCCCAAGGGGAGGGACGAACACCGGGGAGCTGTTTTTT. Its protein product is CATSGPPRGGTNTGELFF.